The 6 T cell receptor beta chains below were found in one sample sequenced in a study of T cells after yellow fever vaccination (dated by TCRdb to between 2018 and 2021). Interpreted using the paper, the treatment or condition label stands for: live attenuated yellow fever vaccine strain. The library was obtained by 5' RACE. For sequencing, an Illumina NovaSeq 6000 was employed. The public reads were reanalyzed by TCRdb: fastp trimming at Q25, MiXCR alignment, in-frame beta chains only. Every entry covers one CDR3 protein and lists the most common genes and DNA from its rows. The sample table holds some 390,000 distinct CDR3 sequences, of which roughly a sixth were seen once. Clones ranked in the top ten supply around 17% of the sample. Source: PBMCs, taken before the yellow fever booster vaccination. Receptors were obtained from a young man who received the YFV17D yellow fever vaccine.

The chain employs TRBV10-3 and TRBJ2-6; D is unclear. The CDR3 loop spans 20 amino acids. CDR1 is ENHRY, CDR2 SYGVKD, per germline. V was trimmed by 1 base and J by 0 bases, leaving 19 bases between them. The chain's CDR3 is CAISELWGRTGISGANVLTF. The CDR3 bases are TGTGCCATCAGTGAGTTGTGGGGTAGGACCGGTATCTCTGGGGCCAACGTCCTGACTTTC.

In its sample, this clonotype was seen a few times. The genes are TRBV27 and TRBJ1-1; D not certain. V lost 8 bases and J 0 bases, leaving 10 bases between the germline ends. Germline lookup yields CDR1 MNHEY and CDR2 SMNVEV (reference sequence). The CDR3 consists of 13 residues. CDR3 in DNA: TGTGCCAGCGGAATCGGGATGAACACTGAAGCTTTCTTT. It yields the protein CASGIGMNTEAFF.

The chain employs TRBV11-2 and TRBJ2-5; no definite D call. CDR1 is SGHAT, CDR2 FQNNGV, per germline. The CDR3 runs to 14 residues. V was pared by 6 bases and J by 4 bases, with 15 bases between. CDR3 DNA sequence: TGTGCCAGCAGAGGAACGGCCGCAGGAGAGACCCAGTACTTC. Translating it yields CASRGTAAGETQYF.

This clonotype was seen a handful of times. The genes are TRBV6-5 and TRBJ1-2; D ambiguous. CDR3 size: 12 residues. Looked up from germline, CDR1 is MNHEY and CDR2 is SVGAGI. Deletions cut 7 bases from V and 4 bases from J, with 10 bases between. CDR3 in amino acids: CASNDRSYGYTF. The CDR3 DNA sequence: TGTGCCAGCAACGACCGCTCCTATGGCTACACCTTC.

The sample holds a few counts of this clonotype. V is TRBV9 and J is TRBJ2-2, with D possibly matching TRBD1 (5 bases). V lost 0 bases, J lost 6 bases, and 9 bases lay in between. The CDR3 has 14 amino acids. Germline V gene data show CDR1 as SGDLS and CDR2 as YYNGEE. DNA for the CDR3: TGTGCCAGCAGCGTAGAAGGGGTATCCGGGGAGCTGTTTTTT. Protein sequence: CASSVEGVSGELFF.

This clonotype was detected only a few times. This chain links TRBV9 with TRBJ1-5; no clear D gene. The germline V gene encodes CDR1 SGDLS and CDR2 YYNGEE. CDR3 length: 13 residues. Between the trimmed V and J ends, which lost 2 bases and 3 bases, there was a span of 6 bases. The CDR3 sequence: CASSVTYNQPQHF. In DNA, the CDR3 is TGTGCCAGCAGCGTTACGTACAATCAGCCCCAGCATTTT.